Following are 27 T cell receptor beta chains from one sample sequenced in a study of regulatory T cells. Findings of the study overall: Hydrophobic residues at CDR3 positions 6 and 7 were enriched in conventional CD4+ T cells of CD3G-deficient patients.

The primer mix had 52 TRBV and 13 TRBJ primers. The table came from immunoSEQ multiplex PCR; TCRdb's copy has only in-frame clones and leaves some out. The sample lists some 23,000 clones, more than 70% occurring once. Their antigens are not known. Sample: conventional CD4+ T cells sorted from blood. The source is a child aged 10-17 years with CD3G deficiency.

This chain links TRBV6-6 with TRBJ1-5, with D perhaps TRBD1 (6 bases). Trimming shortened V by 4 bases and J by 9 bases, and 13 bases separated the two germline ends. CDR1 MNHNY and CDR2 SVGAGI come from the germline V gene (reference sequence). The CDR3 consists of 13 residues. The CDR3 region is CASSSSQGTPQHF. CDR3 nucleotides: TGTGCCAGCAGTTCATCACAGGGTACGCCCCAGCATTTT.

This sequence joins TRBV5-1 and TRBJ2-1, with a possible D match to TRBD1 (6 bases). Trimming shortened V by 4 bases and J by 4 bases, and 18 bases separated the two germline ends. Germline V gene data show CDR1 as SGHRS and CDR2 as YFSETQ. The CDR3 extends over 16 amino acids. CDR3 sequence reads: CASSRQGTFSYNEQFF. In DNA, the CDR3 is TGCGCCAGCAGCCGGCAGGGGACGTTCTCATACAATGAGCAGTTCTTC.

The rearrangement joins TRBV5-1 to TRBJ2-7; D is ambiguous. CDR1 and CDR2 from the germline V gene are SGHRS and YFSETQ. Deletions cut 1 base from V and 2 bases from J, with 13 bases between. The CDR3 length is 15 residues. The CDR3 reads CASSLIPGGTYEQYF. The CDR3 bases are TGCGCCAGCAGCTTGATCCCGGGCGGAACCTACGAGCAGTACTTC.

The rearrangement links TRBV5-1 to TRBJ2-3; possible D gene TRBD2, 6 bases. V was cut by 0 bases and J by 2 bases, with 22 bases left in between. The germline CDR1 and CDR2 sequences are SGHRS and YFSETQ. The CDR3 consists of 19 residues. The CDR3 protein is CASSLGNSGGFRATDTQYF. The CDR3, as DNA: TGCGCCAGCAGCTTGGGTAACAGCGGAGGGTTCCGAGCCACAGATACGCAGTATTTT.

This chain uses TRBV7-8 with TRBJ2-7; no reliable D call. Per germline, CDR1 SGHVS and CDR2 FQNEAQ. This CDR3 contains 13 residues. V lost 3 bases to trimming and J lost 0 bases, with 6 bases between them. The CDR3, as DNA: TGTGCCAGCAGCTTTAGTAGCTCCTACGAGCAGTACTTC. It specifies CASSFSSSYEQYF.

The chain joins TRBV5-1 to TRBJ2-3; TRBD1 might be the D (6 bases). Trimming removed 2 bases from V and 6 bases from J, with 13 bases in between. CDR1 SGHRS and CDR2 YFSETQ come from the germline V gene. The CDR3 is made up of 14 amino acids. This chain's CDR3 is CASSFKQGSDTQYF. CDR3 coding DNA: TGCGCCAGCAGCTTCAAACAGGGATCGGATACGCAGTATTTT. The whole variable domain, remainder taken from reference TRBV5-1 and TRBJ2-3, is KAGVTQTPRYLIKTRGQQVTLSCSPISGHRSVSWYQQTPGQGLQFLFEYFSETQRNKGNFPGRFSGRQFSNSRSEMNVSTLELGDSALYLCASSFKQGSDTQYFGPGTRLTVL.

This clone has just a few counts. V is TRBV28 and J is TRBJ1-5, with 9 positions matching TRBD1. The germline V gene has CDR1 MDHEN and CDR2 SYDVKM. V lost 6 bases, J lost 5 bases, and 8 bases stayed unmatched. This CDR3 region has 15 residues. CDR3 in DNA: TGTGCCAGCAGATCCCGGGGACAGGGCCATCAGCCCCAGCATTTT. Encoded protein: CASRSRGQGHQPQHF.

Of note for this clone: An end of the junction does not agree with germline; a read error may underlie this. The J gene is TRBJ2-1, the V gene TRBV27, with 10 bases identical to TRBD2. Germline V lookup: CDR1 MNHEY, CDR2 SMNVEV (reference sequence). The CDR3 spans 13 residues. CDR3 in DNA: TGTGCCAGCAGTTTATCGGGGGGGACTAGCGTGATCTTC. Translation: CASSLSGGTSVIF.

This sequence joins TRBV19 and TRBJ2-2, with D possibly called TRBD1 or TRBD2 (6 bases each). The CDR3 length is 14 residues. V lost 4 bases, J lost 8 bases, and 14 bases lay in between. Germline loops: CDR1 LNHDA, CDR2 SQIVND (reference sequence). The CDR3 sequence: CASSKQGGIGELFF. In DNA form, the CDR3 reads TGTGCCAGTAGTAAACAGGGCGGGATAGGGGAGCTGTTTTTT. Supplemented by reference TRBV19 and TRBJ2-2, the full variable domain reads DGGITQSPKYLFRKEGQNVTLSCEQNLNHDAMYWYRQDPGQGLRLIYYSQIVNDFQKGDIAEGYSVSREKKESFPLTVTSAQKNPTAFYLCASSKQGGIGELFFGEGSRLTVL.

This sequence joins TRBV18 and TRBJ1-1; the D gene is possibly TRBD1 (6 bases). V gave up 4 bases and J gave up 2 bases, with 11 bases separating them. Germline V gene sequence: CDR1 KGHSH, CDR2 LQKENI. The CDR3 consists of 14 residues. The CDR3 protein is CASSLHRDNTEAFF. CDR3 nucleotide sequence: TGTGCCAGCTCACTCCACAGGGATAACACTGAAGCTTTCTTT.

V gene TRBV5-1 combines with J gene TRBJ2-3; 8 bases match TRBD2. Germline CDR1 reads SGHRS; CDR2 reads YFSETQ. Germline trimming cut 3 bases from V and 2 bases from J; bases unmatched to any gene: 5. This CDR3 has 15 amino acids. For the CDR3, the DNA is TGCGCCAGCAGCTGGACGGGAGGGCCCACAGATACGCAGTATTTT. Its translation: CASSWTGGPTDTQYF.

The CDR3 region has the DNA TGTGCCCCTCGGGGATGGAGAAACACAGATACGCAGTATTTT. Protein product: CAPRGWRNTDTQYF. V usage is TRBV15 and J usage is TRBJ2-3; TRBD2 is a possible D gene (5 bases). Germline CDR1 is LNHNV and CDR2 is YYDKDF (reference sequence). CDR3 length equals 14 residues. V was pared by 11 bases and J by 2 bases, with 17 bases between.

The chain combines TRBV28 with TRBJ2-7; D may correspond to TRBD1 or TRBD2 (5 bases each). V lost 6 bases and J lost 0, with 15 bases in between. Germline V gene lookup returns CDR1 MDHEN and CDR2 SYDVKM. This CDR3 is 15 amino acids long. The CDR3 reads CASSRRDGASYEQYF. The DNA of the CDR3 is TGTGCCAGCAGCCGCCGGGACGGAGCCTCCTACGAGCAGTACTTC.

This chain's CDR3 is CASSSGDRDTEAFF. Written as DNA, the CDR3 is TGCGCCAGCAGCTCTGGGGACAGGGACACTGAAGCTTTCTTT. The chain joins TRBV5-1 to TRBJ1-1, with 9 nucleotides matching TRBD1. The V segment lost 3 bases and the J segment 3 bases; nucleotides outside the gene matches: 3. Germline assignment: CDR1 SGHRS and CDR2 YFSETQ. The CDR3 has 14 amino acids. The complete variable domain, with remaining parts taken from reference TRBV5-1 and TRBJ1-1, reads KAGVTQTPRYLIKTRGQQVTLSCSPISGHRSVSWYQQTPGQGLQFLFEYFSETQRNKGNFPGRFSGRQFSNSRSEMNVSTLELGDSALYLCASSSGDRDTEAFFGQGTRLTVV.

The V gene is TRBV6-1, the J gene TRBJ2-1; D is unresolved. The CDR3 contains 12 residues. V was shortened by 0 bases and J by 9 bases, with 6 bases between the two germline ends. Germline loops: CDR1 MNHNS, CDR2 SASEGT. This CDR3 reads CASSEAWGEQFF. The CDR3 DNA reads as TGTGCCAGCAGTGAAGCGTGGGGTGAGCAGTTCTTC.

The chain uses TRBV6-1 and TRBJ2-7, with 7 bases that match TRBD1. CDR3 length: 12 amino acids. The V and J ends lost 9 bases and 3 bases, in that order; junction bases with no gene match: 5. The germline V gene encodes CDR1 MNHNS and CDR2 SASEGT. The CDR3 bases are TGTGCCAGTATGGGACAGTTCTACGAGCAGTACTTC. It translates to CASMGQFYEQYF.

V gene TRBV6-1 combines with J gene TRBJ2-1, with TRBD2 matching over 10 bases. The junction had 4 bases not matched to a gene; V was cut back by 8 bases and J by 12 bases. CDR3 size: 11 residues. From germline, CDR1 is MNHNS and CDR2 SASEGT. CDR3 sequence reads: CASGTSEGQFF. Here the CDR3 DNA reads TGTGCCAGCGGGACTAGCGAAGGGCAGTTCTTC.

This clone was detected once. The chain recombines TRBV21-1 with TRBJ2-4; TRBD1, the table's D call, lacks a check against the DNA. TRBV21-1 is a listed pseudogene. This CDR3 has 22 amino acids. The CDR3 is CASSKTKETGGQIILAKNIQYF. CDR3 nucleotide sequence: TGTGCCAGCAGCAAAACGAAAGAGACAGGGGGCCAAATTATATTAGCCAAAAACATTCAGTACTTC.

The J gene is TRBJ2-1, the V gene TRBV10-2, with D perhaps TRBD1 or TRBD2 (5 bases each). Germline CDR1 WSHSY, CDR2 SAAADI. V lost 3 bases, J lost 4 bases, and 13 bases lay in between. The CDR3 is made up of 15 amino acids. CDR3 DNA sequence: TGCGCCAGCAGTGACCCACAGAGGGGATACAATGAGCAGTTCTTC. This sequence encodes CASSDPQRGYNEQFF.

This clone was detected once. This sequence joins TRBV18 and TRBJ2-3; 10 nucleotides agree with TRBD2. Germline assignment: CDR1 KGHSH and CDR2 LQKENI. The V segment lost 3 bases and the J segment 0 bases; nucleotides outside the gene matches: 0. The CDR3 loop spans 15 amino acids. The CDR3 here is CASSPTSGSTDTQYF. The CDR3 nucleotides are TGTGCCAGCTCACCGACTAGCGGGAGCACAGATACGCAGTATTTT.

The V gene is TRBV4-1, the J gene TRBJ1-4; 8 bases match TRBD1. CDR3 length equals 17 residues. CDR1 is MGHRA, CDR2 YSYEKL, per germline. V lost 4 bases and J lost 8; bases outside the gene matches: 15. The CDR3 DNA reads as TGCGCCAGCAGCCGAATTGGGGGTAGACAGGGGCCCGAAAAACTGTTTTTT. Translated, it gives CASSRIGGRQGPEKLFF.

The chain is built from TRBV6-1 and TRBJ2-7, with TRBD2 identical over 11 bases. The germline gives CDR1 MNHNS, CDR2 SASEGT. Trimming cost V 4 bases and J 2 bases; bases outside gene matches: 1. The CDR3 extends over 14 amino acids. The CDR3 DNA follows: TGTGCCAGCAGTGTTAGCGGGGGGGCCTACGAGCAGTACTTC. Protein product: CASSVSGGAYEQYF.

This chain connects TRBV7-6 to TRBJ1-5; 7 bases are a match to TRBD1. Germline-derived CDR1 and CDR2 are SGHVS and FNYEAQ. The CDR3 length is 17 residues. J lost 0 bases, V lost 5 bases, and 10 bases had no gene match. The DNA of the CDR3 is TGTGCCAGCAGCGAGGGACAGACACCTTATAGCAATCAGCCCCAGCATTTT. Protein: CASSEGQTPYSNQPQHF.

The chain carries TRBV28 and TRBJ2-2; D is undetermined. The V and J ends lost 6 bases and 6 bases respectively, with 14 bases between them. The CDR3 is 14 amino acids. Germline assignment: CDR1 MDHEN and CDR2 SYDVKM. In DNA, the CDR3 is TGTGCCAGCAGATTCGACCGACGGGCCGGGGAGCTGTTTTTT. Translated: CASRFDRRAGELFF.

The chain is built from TRBV28 and TRBJ1-5, with D possibly being TRBD1 (5 bases). The CDR3 spans 15 residues. Germline V gene data show CDR1 as MDHEN and CDR2 as SYDVKM. V was shortened by 3 bases and J by 2 bases, with 11 bases between the two germline ends. CDR3: CASSFGGIRNQPQHF. In DNA form, the CDR3 reads TGTGCCAGCAGTTTTGGGGGGATACGCAATCAGCCCCAGCATTTT.

The chain employs TRBV5-1 and TRBJ2-2; D might be TRBD1 (6 bases). V was pared by 3 bases and J by 3 bases, with 9 bases between. CDR3 length equals 14 residues. The V gene's germline CDR1 is SGHRS and CDR2 YFSETQ. The CDR3 loop is CASSSQGYTGELFF. The CDR3 coding sequence is TGCGCCAGCAGCTCACAGGGATACACCGGGGAGCTGTTTTTT.

This clone was found once. The genes are TRBV7-8 and TRBJ2-7; 9 positions match TRBD2. The V gene end was trimmed by 0 bases and the J gene end by 0 bases; junction bases not matched to a gene: 3. Germline CDR1 SGHVS, CDR2 FQNEAQ. This CDR3 is built from 16 residues. CDR3 DNA: TGTGCCAGCAGCTTAGCGGGTAGCGGGAGCTCCTACGAGCAGTACTTC. Residues: CASSLAGSGSSYEQYF. The variable domain in full, completed from reference TRBV7-8 and TRBJ2-7, reads GAGVSQSPRYKVAKRGQDVALRCDPISGHVSLFWYQQALGQGPEFLTYFQNEAQLDKSGLPSDRFFAERPEGSVSTLKIQRTQQEDSAVYLCASSLAGSGSSYEQYFGPGTRLTVT.